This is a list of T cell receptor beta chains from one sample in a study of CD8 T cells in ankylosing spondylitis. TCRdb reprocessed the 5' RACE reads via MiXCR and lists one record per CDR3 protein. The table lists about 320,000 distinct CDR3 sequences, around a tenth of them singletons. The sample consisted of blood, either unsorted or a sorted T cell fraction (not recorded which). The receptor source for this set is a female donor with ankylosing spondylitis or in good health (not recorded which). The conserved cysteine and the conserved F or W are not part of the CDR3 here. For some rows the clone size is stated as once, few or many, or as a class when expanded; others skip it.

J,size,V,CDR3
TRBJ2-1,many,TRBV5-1,ASSPRSKQGGFYNEQF
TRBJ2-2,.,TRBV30,AWRPTGLDTGELF
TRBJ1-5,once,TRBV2,ASSEVGYSNQPQH
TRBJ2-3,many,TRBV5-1,ASGIPSSGEYLGTDTQY
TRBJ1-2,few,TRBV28,ASCSGTDYGYT
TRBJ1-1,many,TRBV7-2,ASSFSRYEAF
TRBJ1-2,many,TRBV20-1,SATDRGLYGYT
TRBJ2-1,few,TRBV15,ATSIRGSYNEQF
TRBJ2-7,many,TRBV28,ASSSLFMPGQATYEQY
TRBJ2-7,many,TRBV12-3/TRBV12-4,ASSSTGLSSEQY
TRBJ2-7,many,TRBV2,ASSDQRGGIDEQY
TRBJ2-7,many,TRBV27,ASSLMAQAVYEQY
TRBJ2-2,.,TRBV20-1,SARLLQGISDFGELF
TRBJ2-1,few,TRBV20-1,SESGTGGDLAGVNEQF
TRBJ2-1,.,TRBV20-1,SADDPSPRDEQF
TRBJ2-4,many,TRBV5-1,ASSSGPSGNIQY